This T cell receptor beta chain was sequenced for a study of blood T cell repertoires in COVID-19. Looking at the study overall: Acute and convalescent COVID-19 samples came from the United States, Italy and Spain.

The protocol was immunoSEQ multiplex PCR, while the TCRdb copy is restricted to in-frame clones and leaves out a portion. The sample holds about 280,000 clones, roughly 86% seen once. The V gene's germline CDR1 is SNHLY and CDR2 FYNNEI. Losses at the gene ends were 6 bases for V and 3 bases for J; bases not matched to a gene: 5. The CDR3 has 14 residues. The gene calls are TRBV2 and TRBJ1-5, with 7 bases matching TRBD1. This clonotype was obtained from a man younger than 30 with active or convalescent COVID-19. The source material was peripheral blood. Here the CDR3 reads CASSRDRVNQPQHF. In DNA, the CDR3 is TGTGCCAGCAGCCGGGACAGAGTCAATCAGCCCCAGCATTTT. The whole variable domain, filled in from reference TRBV2 and TRBJ1-5, reads EPEVTQTPSHQVTQMGQEVILRCVPISNHLYFYWYRQILGQKVEFLVSFYNNEISEKSEIFDDQFSVERPDGSNFTLKIRSTKLEDSAMYFCASSRDRVNQPQHFGDGTRLSIL.